The rows below give T cell receptor beta chains drawn from one sample of a study of blood T cell repertoires in COVID-19. The assay was immunoSEQ multiplex PCR, and TCRdb's table has in-frame clones only and misses some. This sample yields approximately 180,000 clones, of which about 83% are seen a single time; under 15% belongs to the top ten. The sequenced material came from peripheral blood. These receptors were obtained from a woman aged 70-85 years with COVID-19, enrolled during active disease. CDR3s include the opening cysteine and the closing phenylalanine or tryptophan. D genes are given only for firm matches. Clone size is given for some rows only: seen once, a few or many times, or a class if the clone is expanded.

D gene: TRBD1
J gene: TRBJ1-1
V gene: TRBV29-1
clone size: NA
CDR3 DNA: TGCAGCGCTATGACAGGGGACACTGAAGCTTTCTTT
CDR3 protein: CSAMTGDTEAFF

D gene: TRBD2
J gene: TRBJ2-1
V gene: TRBV9
clone size: NA
CDR3 DNA: TGTGCCAGCAGCGTAGTTGGAGCGGGGCATGAGCAGTTCTTC
CDR3 protein: CASSVVGAGHEQFF

D gene: TRBD1
J gene: TRBJ1-2
V gene: TRBV6-5
clone size: NA
CDR3 DNA: TGTGCCAGCAAGAGGGACAGGGGGCGCCAATATGGCTACACCTTC
CDR3 protein: CASKRDRGRQYGYTF

D gene: TRBD2
J gene: TRBJ2-1
V gene: TRBV28
clone size: once
CDR3 DNA: TGTGCCAGCAGTCGTACGGGGGCGCCCGGACTAGCGGGAGGGTCGTGGAATGAGCAGTTCTTC
CDR3 protein: CASSRTGAPGLAGGSWNEQFF

D gene: TRBD1
J gene: TRBJ1-2
V gene: TRBV19
clone size: NA
CDR3 DNA: TGTGCCAGTAGTACAGGACCGGGACAGCTCTATGGCTACACCTTC
CDR3 protein: CASSTGPGQLYGYTF

D gene: NA
J gene: TRBJ2-1
V gene: TRBV24-1
clone size: NA
CDR3 DNA: TGTGCCACCAGTGTTAGTAGCCTCTCTGGGGAGCAGTTCTTC
CDR3 protein: CATSVSSLSGEQFF

D gene: TRBD2
J gene: TRBJ2-5
V gene: TRBV6-5
clone size: NA
CDR3 DNA: TGTGCCAGCAGCCTGACTAGCGGGAGTCCAGAGACCCAGTACTTC
CDR3 protein: CASSLTSGSPETQYF

D gene: TRBD2
J gene: TRBJ2-1
V gene: TRBV4-2
clone size: NA
CDR3 DNA: TGTGCCAGCAGCCATGTTCTAGCGGGAGATCACAATGAGCAGTTCTTC
CDR3 protein: CASSHVLAGDHNEQFF

D gene: NA
J gene: TRBJ2-7
V gene: TRBV6-6
clone size: NA
CDR3 DNA: TGTGCCAGCAGTTACGTCAGGGATGACGAGCAGTACTTC
CDR3 protein: CASSYVRDDEQYF

D gene: TRBD1
J gene: TRBJ1-4
V gene: TRBV5-1
clone size: NA
CDR3 DNA: TGCGCCAGCAGCTCAACAGGGGGCAATTCGGCTAATGAAAAACTGTTTTTT
CDR3 protein: CASSSTGGNSANEKLFF

D gene: TRBD1
J gene: TRBJ1-2
V gene: TRBV15
clone size: NA
CDR3 DNA: TGTGCCACCAGCAGAGCCGGGACAGGGACCTATGGCTACACCTTC
CDR3 protein: CATSRAGTGTYGYTF

D gene: NA
J gene: TRBJ1-6
V gene: TRBV6-6
clone size: once
CDR3 DNA: TGTGCCAGCGCTGCCAGGGACACCTATAATTCACCCCTCCACTTT
CDR3 protein: CASAARDTYNSPLHF

D gene: NA
J gene: TRBJ1-2
V gene: TRBV11-2
clone size: NA
CDR3 DNA: TGTGCCAGCAGCCTTAATTCGATTGGCGGCTACACCTTC
CDR3 protein: CASSLNSIGGYTF

D gene: TRBD1
J gene: TRBJ1-2
V gene: TRBV29-1
clone size: once
CDR3 DNA: TGCAGCGTGGCTAGGACAGGGGGCGCGCGCTACACCTTC
CDR3 protein: CSVARTGGARYTF

D gene: TRBD2
J gene: TRBJ2-3
V gene: TRBV6-2/TRBV6-3
clone size: NA
CDR3 DNA: TGTGCCAGCAGTTCTAGCGGTGTCACAGATACGCAGTATTTT
CDR3 protein: CASSSSGVTDTQYF

D gene: TRBD1
J gene: TRBJ1-2
V gene: TRBV19
clone size: NA
CDR3 DNA: TGTGCCAGTACCACCGCGGACAGGGTAAATAGTGGCTACACCTTC
CDR3 protein: CASTTADRVNSGYTF

D gene: NA
J gene: TRBJ1-1
V gene: TRBV6-5
clone size: NA
CDR3 DNA: TGTGCCAGCAGTTACCACAGGACCCTTGAAGCTTTCTTT
CDR3 protein: CASSYHRTLEAFF

D gene: TRBD2
J gene: TRBJ2-1
V gene: TRBV19
clone size: NA
CDR3 DNA: TGTGCCAGTAGACGGACTAGCGGGAGCTCCTACAATGAGCAGTTCTTC
CDR3 protein: CASRRTSGSSYNEQFF

D gene: TRBD2
J gene: TRBJ2-1
V gene: TRBV5-1
clone size: once
CDR3 DNA: TGCGCCAGCAGCTTCGTAACTAGCGAGTACAATGAGCAGTTCTTC
CDR3 protein: CASSFVTSEYNEQFF

D gene: NA
J gene: TRBJ2-4
V gene: TRBV23-1
clone size: NA
CDR3 DNA: TGCGCCAGCAGTCAATCAGGGGTCAAAAACATTCAGTACTTC
CDR3 protein: CASSQSGVKNIQYF